The 27 T cell receptor beta chains presented below share a single source sample, sequenced in a study of tumor and adjacent non-tumor tissue in lung cancer. RNA was extracted from bulk tissue without any cell sorting. The library came from three nested PCR rounds adapted from ARM-PCR protocols. MiXCR, run by TCRdb on the multiplex PCR reads, gives a single entry per CDR3 protein. In the table there are over 130,000 distinct CDR3 sequences, about 71% of which are singletons. The sequenced sample consisted of lung tumor tissue. These TCRs come from a man aged 55 to 70 with small cell lung cancer.

The J gene is TRBJ2-5, the V gene TRBV20-1, with 8 bases lining up with TRBD1. Germline values: CDR1 DFQATT, CDR2 SNEGSKA (reference sequence). The V segment lost 0 bases and the J segment 4 bases; nucleotides outside the gene matches: 7. The CDR3 consists of 15 residues. The CDR3 DNA follows: TGCAGTGCTAGAGACCCCGGAACAGGGGGAGAGACCCAGTACTTC. Amino acids: CSARDPGTGGETQYF.

This clonotype was observed a single time. The CDR3 bases are TGTGCCAGCAGCTTCGGACTAGCGAGAGTTACGCAGTATTTT. It specifies CASSFGLARVTQYF. V gene TRBV11-3 combines with J gene TRBJ2-3, with TRBD2 matching over 9 bases. Germline loops: CDR1 SGHNT, CDR2 YENEEA. V gave up 3 bases and J gave up 8 bases; unmatched junction bases: 6. There are 14 residues in the CDR3.

Here the CDR3 reads CSVEPRVNYGYTF. In DNA, the CDR3 is TGCAGCGTTGAACCCAGGGTCAACTATGGCTACACCTTC. The rearrangement uses TRBV29-1 and TRBJ1-2, with D perhaps matching TRBD1 (5 bases). This CDR3 is built from 13 residues. Germline-derived CDR1 and CDR2 are SQVTM and ANQGSEA. Trimming took 2 bases from V and 2 from J, leaving 9 bases between them.

The chain couples TRBV20-1 to TRBJ2-1, with 8 bases fitting TRBD2. The ends lost 3 bases at V and 8 bases at J; junction bases unmatched: 18. CDR1 and CDR2 from the germline V gene are DFQATT and SNEGSKA (reference sequence). The CDR3 is 17 amino acids. CDR3 sequence (DNA): TGCAGTGCTAGCACCATGCACACGAGACTAGCGTTTGATGAGCAGTTCTTC. Protein product: CSASTMHTRLAFDEQFF.

On this clonotype itself: A single base separates this from a much larger clone, so it may be a read error. This rearrangement joins TRBV6-5 to TRBJ1-1; D is possibly TRBD1 (5 bases). The CDR3 contains 15 residues. V was trimmed by 5 bases and J by 1 base, leaving 14 bases between them. CDR1 and CDR2 from the germline V gene are MNHEY and SVGAGI. The CDR3 DNA follows: TGTGCCAGCAGTAGCTTGGGACTCAGGAACACTGAAGCTTTCTTT. Translated, it gives CASSSLGLRNTEAFF.

V usage is TRBV11-2 and J usage is TRBJ1-1; 8 nucleotides line up with TRBD1. Germline CDR1 and CDR2: SGHAT and FQNNGV. V was pared by 6 bases and J by 6 bases, with 12 bases of the junction left unmatched. CDR3 length: 15 amino acids. The CDR3 reads CASRRKQGGSAEAFF. DNA for the CDR3: TGTGCCAGCAGACGAAAACAGGGGGGGTCGGCTGAAGCTTTCTTT.

This clonotype showed up just a few times. V usage is TRBV11-3 and J usage is TRBJ2-7; 11 bases are shared with TRBD2. The germline V gene has CDR1 SGHNT and CDR2 YENEEA. V was clipped by 5 bases and J by 6 bases; unmatched bases: 12. CDR3 size: 16 residues. As DNA, the CDR3 is TGTGCCAGCAGCAGGACTAGCGGGTGCATTGGTAGCGAGCAGTACTTC. The encoded protein is CASSRTSGCIGSEQYF.

Concerning this clonotype itself: A clone one base away is much larger, so this may be a read error. V and J are TRBV24-1 and TRBJ2-1; 8 bases map to TRBD1. Trimming cost V 1 base and J 9 bases; bases outside gene matches: 7. CDR1 is KGHDR and CDR2 is SFDVKD in the germline V gene. This CDR3 is 15 amino acids long. In DNA, the CDR3 is TGTGCCACCAGTGATTTACAGGGGGTGGCCGTTGAGCAGTTCTTC. Its protein product is CATSDLQGVAVEQFF.

In the case of this clonotype: A much larger clone is a single base away; this may be a read error. The chain couples TRBV4-2 to TRBJ2-3; D not certain. Germline loops: CDR1 LGHNA, CDR2 YNFKEQ. The CDR3 runs 14 residues. Here the CDR3 DNA reads TGTGCCAACAGCCAAGTAGGTGACTCAGATACGCAGTATTTT. Its protein is CANSQVGDSDTQYF.

A remark on this clonotype: At one of its ends the junction is not consistent with the germline gene, which may arise from a read error. CDR3 region: CTSNPPTGRRRTEAFF. DNA for the CDR3: TGTACCAGCAACCCTCCGACAGGGCGCAGGCGAACTGAAGCTTTCTTT. V is TRBV12-3 or TRBV12-4 and J is TRBJ1-1, with 7 bases aligning to TRBD1. The CDR3 extends over 16 amino acids.

This sequence joins TRBV3-1 and TRBJ2-1, with 16 bases aligning to TRBD2. The CDR3 runs to 20 residues. Germline-derived CDR1 and CDR2 are LGHDT and YNNKEL (reference sequence). V gave up 4 bases and J gave up 1 base; unmatched junction bases: 10. The CDR3 coding sequence is TGTGCCAGCAGCCCTAGTTTTGGGACTAGCGGGAGGGGGTCCTACAATGAGCAGTTCTTC. This sequence encodes CASSPSFGTSGRGSYNEQFF.

For this clonotype: The junction does not match germline at one end; this may be a read error. The chain uses TRBV4-1 and TRBJ1-3; D is perhaps TRBD1 (5 bases). The CDR3 has 13 amino acids. Germline V gene data show CDR1 as MGHRA and CDR2 as YSYEKL. The DNA of the CDR3 is TGCGCCAGCAATCTGGAGGGGAGAAATACCATATATTTT. Protein sequence: CASNLEGRNTIYF.

The rearrangement joins TRBV7-8 to TRBJ2-1; 9 positions agree with TRBD2. The CDR3 runs 19 residues. The ends lost 0 bases at V and 8 bases at J; junction bases unmatched: 17. Germline V gene sequence: CDR1 SGHVS, CDR2 FQNEAQ. CDR3 in amino acids: CASSLALGRGLAGSDEQFF. In DNA, the CDR3 is TGTGCCAGCAGCTTAGCTTTAGGACGAGGGCTAGCGGGATCGGATGAGCAGTTCTTC.

Regarding this clonotype: This may come from a read error, since a much larger clone is one base off. The chain is built from TRBV29-1 and TRBJ2-3; no firm D call. Germline V gene data show CDR1 as SQVTM and CDR2 as ANQGSEA. This CDR3 spans 11 amino acids. The ends were cut back, 8 bases at V and 4 bases at J, with 10 bases in the middle. The CDR3 bases are TGCAGCTTCGGATACGCAGATACGCAGTATTTT. This gives the protein CSFGYADTQYF.

The genes are TRBV5-1 and TRBJ1-5; D may be TRBD1 (6 bases). CDR1 is SGHRS, CDR2 YFSETQ, per germline. V was clipped by 7 bases and J by 4 bases, with 24 bases between them. The CDR3 consists of 17 residues. The CDR3 DNA sequence: TGCGCCAGCTGCTCTAAGGGTACAGGGCTTCGGAATCAGCCCCAGCATTTT. It is translated as CASCSKGTGLRNQPQHF.

The rearrangement joins TRBV29-1 to TRBJ2-2; 10 positions match TRBD2. CDR1 is SQVTM, CDR2 ANQGSEA, per germline. This CDR3 spans 13 amino acids. In nucleotides, the CDR3 is TGCACCGTGCGTACCGGGACTAGCGTCAAACTGTTTTTT. It translates to CTVRTGTSVKLFF.

A note on this clonotype: Since a much larger clone is just one base distant, this may be a read error. The chain joins TRBV11-2 to TRBJ2-2; D is perhaps TRBD1 or TRBD2 (5 bases each). The CDR3 contains 15 residues. From germline, CDR1 is SGHAT and CDR2 FQNNGV. For the CDR3, the DNA is TGTGCCAGCAGCTTACATACTCAAGGGACCGGGAAGCTGTTTTTT. It translates to CASSLHTQGTGKLFF.

Points on this clonotype: A read error may produce the germline difference seen at one junction end. The chain carries TRBV11-2 and TRBJ2-3; 10 bases are a match to TRBD2. The CDR3 runs to 17 residues. The V gene's germline CDR1 is SGHAT and CDR2 FQNNGV. CDR3 coding DNA: TGTGCCAGTAGCTTAGAACTAGCGGGGCATAGCATAGATACGCAGTATTTT. It yields the protein CASSLELAGHSIDTQYF.

Of note for this clonotype: In this CDR3 the conserved last residue, phenylalanine or tryptophan, is missing, so a read error is likely. V gene TRBV4-1 combines with J gene TRBJ1-5; a weak D match, TRBD2 (5 bases). The J call is doubtful: the DNA matches TRBJ2-3 better. This CDR3 spans 14 amino acids. In germline, CDR1 is MGHRA, CDR2 YSYEKL. This CDR3 reads CASSPGIGNQPQYL. In DNA form, the CDR3 reads TGCGCCAGCAGCCCCGGGATAGGGAACCAGCCCCAGTATTTA.

The CDR3 loop reads CSAVDQHSGANVLTF. Written as DNA, the CDR3 is TGCAGTGCGGTGGACCAACATTCTGGGGCCAACGTCCTGACTTTC. The gene calls are TRBV20-1 and TRBJ2-6; D gene uncertain. The germline gives CDR1 DFQATT, CDR2 SNEGSKA (reference sequence). Trimming took 6 bases from V and 1 from J, leaving 13 bases between them. CDR3 size: 15 residues.

Concerning this clonotype: One end of the junction is discordant with germline, which a read error may explain. The chain joins TRBV6-1 to TRBJ2-1, with 9 bases identical to TRBD2. This CDR3 is built from 15 residues. Germline CDR1 reads MNHNS; CDR2 reads SASEGT. CDR3 residues: CANSEFAGGKNEQSF. In DNA, the CDR3 is TGTGCCAACAGTGAATTTGCGGGAGGGAAGAATGAGCAGTCCTTC.

A single count supports this clonotype. Possible read error: a much larger clone is one base away. The conserved final phenylalanine or tryptophan is absent from the CDR3, which likely points to a read error. The J gene is TRBJ2-1, the V gene TRBV6-5; D is unresolved. Trimming removed 0 bases at V and 4 bases at J, with 7 bases between. Germline V gives CDR1 MNHEY, CDR2 SVGAGI. The CDR3 is 14 residues long. CDR3 DNA sequence: TGTGCCAGCAGTTACTCTCTAGGGTACAATGAGCAGTTCTTA. It yields the protein CASSYSLGYNEQFL.

On this clonotype itself: A read error may account for a junction end that differs from germline. The V gene is TRBV20-1, the J gene TRBJ2-3; 7 positions agree with TRBD2. From germline, CDR1 is DFQATT and CDR2 SNEGSKA (reference sequence). The CDR3 loop spans 10 amino acids. The CDR3 bases are TGCAGTGCTGGGGGGGATACTCAGTATTTT. It translates to CSAGGDTQYF.

Of note for this clonotype: This could be a read error, since a much larger clone is one nucleotide away. The V and J genes are TRBV29-1 and TRBJ2-3; a possible D gene is TRBD1 (6 bases). The CDR3 spans 12 residues. The germline V gene has CDR1 SQVTM and CDR2 ANQGSEA. CDR3: CNPGHCTDTQYF. CDR3 coding DNA: TGCAACCCGGGACATTGCACAGATACGCAGTATTTT.

Comment on this clonotype: At one boundary the junction diverges from the germline segment, which might be a read error. This chain links TRBV5-6 with TRBJ2-1, with D perhaps TRBD2 (5 bases). Looked up from germline, CDR1 is SGHDT and CDR2 is YYEEEE. The CDR3 length is 16 residues. CDR3 in DNA: TGTGTCAGCAGCTTTGGCAGGAGGAGCTCCTACAATGATCAGTTCTTC. Its translation is CVSSFGRRSSYNDQFF.

The J gene is TRBJ2-3, the V gene TRBV6-5; TRBD1 is a possible D gene (5 bases). The CDR3 is 11 residues long. Trimming took 9 bases from V and 5 from J, leaving 9 bases between them. Germline CDR1 reads MNHEY; CDR2 reads SVGAGI. The CDR3 DNA reads as TGTGCCAGGAGTAGGGGAGATACGCAGTATTTT. Residues: CARSRGDTQYF.

On this clonotype: A much larger clone differs by one base, so this may be a read error. The V gene is TRBV20-1, the J gene TRBJ2-3; 8 positions agree with TRBD2. The CDR3 is 14 residues long. CDR1 is DFQATT, CDR2 SNEGSKA, per germline (reference sequence). The CDR3 sequence is CNAQRESSRDTQYF. DNA of the CDR3: TGCAATGCTCAGCGGGAGTCTAGCAGGGATACGCAGTATTTT.